This T cell receptor beta chain derives from a study of T cells expressing NK-cell markers. Study-level results: The CD3+CD56-NKG2C+ fraction of several donors was also led by these clonotypes.

The cDNA for TCR beta came from 5'RACE template switching with UMIs. From the 5' RACE reads, TCRdb lists one entry per CDR3 protein and no DNA. The listing contains fewer than 400,000 distinct CDR3 sequences. Concerning this clonotype itself: Its antigen is undetermined.

This CDR3 spans 13 amino acids. Germline CDR1 SGHVS, CDR2 FQNEAQ. V is TRBV7-8 and J is TRBJ1-3. Sequenced sample: blood T cells: a sorted CD56 or NKG2C T cell subset, CD4+ or CD8+ T cells, or bulk PBMC T cells (not recorded which). This receptor was identified in a man aged 18-70 years in good health. This chain's CDR3 is CASSPDTRNTIYF.